This T cell receptor (beta chain) was identified in a study of human T cells and chemical hapten exposure. With 11 bases clipped from V and 11 bases from J, the junction kept 21 bases outside the gene matches. The CDR3 totals 15 residues. In germline, CDR1 is LNHDA, CDR2 SQIVND (reference sequence). TCRdb reprocessed the RACE reads via MiXCR and lists one record per CDR3 protein. The repertoire holds about 120,000 distinct CDR3 sequences, 13% seen once, with 2.5% to 3% in the top ten. Specified time point: pre-sensitization, week 0. This sample's treatment: therapeutic diphenylcyclopropenone sensitization with weekly scalp DPC. Extraction yielded total RNA from whole blood (unfractionated).

This receptor was identified in a woman younger than 30 with alopecia areata. Some clones in this sample may be carry-over from other donors' samples. The sample was whole blood, taken in connection with sensitization to the hapten diphenylcyclopropenone (DPC). The chain joins TRBV19 to TRBJ1-5; 7 nucleotides line up with TRBD1. CDR3 in DNA: TGTGCCTCAAACGCCTTCGACAGGGCGAGGCAGGCCCAGCATTTT. Its translation: CASNAFDRARQAQHF.